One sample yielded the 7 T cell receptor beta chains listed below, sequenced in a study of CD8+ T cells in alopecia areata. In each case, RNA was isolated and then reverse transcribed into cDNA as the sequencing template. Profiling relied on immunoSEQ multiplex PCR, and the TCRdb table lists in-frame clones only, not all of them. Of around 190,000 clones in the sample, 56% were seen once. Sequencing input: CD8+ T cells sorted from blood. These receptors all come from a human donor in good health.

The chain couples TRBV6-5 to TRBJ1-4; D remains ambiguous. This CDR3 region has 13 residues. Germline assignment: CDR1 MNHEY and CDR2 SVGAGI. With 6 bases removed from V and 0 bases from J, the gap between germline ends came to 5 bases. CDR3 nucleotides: TGTGCCAGCAGCCCTCCAACTAATGAAAAACTGTTTTTT. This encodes CASSPPTNEKLFF.

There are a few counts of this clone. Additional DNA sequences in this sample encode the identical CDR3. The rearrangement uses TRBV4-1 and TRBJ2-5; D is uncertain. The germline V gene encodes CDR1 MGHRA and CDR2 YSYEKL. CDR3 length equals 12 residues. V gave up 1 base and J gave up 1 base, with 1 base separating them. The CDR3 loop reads CASSQGQETQYF. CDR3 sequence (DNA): TGCGCCAGCAGCCAAGGCCAAGAGACCCAGTACTTC.

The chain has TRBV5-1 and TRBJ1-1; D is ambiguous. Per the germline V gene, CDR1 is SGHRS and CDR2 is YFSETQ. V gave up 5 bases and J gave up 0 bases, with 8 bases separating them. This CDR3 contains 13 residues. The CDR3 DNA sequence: TGCGCCAGCAGACCGGAGATGAACACTGAAGCTTTCTTT. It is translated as CASRPEMNTEAFF. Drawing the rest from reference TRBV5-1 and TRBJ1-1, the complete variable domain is KAGVTQTPRYLIKTRGQQVTLSCSPISGHRSVSWYQQTPGQGLQFLFEYFSETQRNKGNFPGRFSGRQFSNSRSEMNVSTLELGDSALYLCASRPEMNTEAFFGQGTRLTVV.

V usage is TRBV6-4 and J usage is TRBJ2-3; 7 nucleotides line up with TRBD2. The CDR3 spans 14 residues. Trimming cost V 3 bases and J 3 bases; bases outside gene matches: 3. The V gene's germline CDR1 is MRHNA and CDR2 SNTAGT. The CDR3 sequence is CASSEGGGTDTQYF. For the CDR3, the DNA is TGTGCCAGCAGTGAGGGCGGGGGTACAGATACGCAGTATTTT.

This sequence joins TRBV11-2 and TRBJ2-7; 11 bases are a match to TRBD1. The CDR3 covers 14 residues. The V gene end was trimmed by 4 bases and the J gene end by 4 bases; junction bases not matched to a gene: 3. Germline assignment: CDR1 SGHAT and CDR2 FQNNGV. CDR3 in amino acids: CASSYGQGAYEQYF. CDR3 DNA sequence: TGTGCCAGCAGCTACGGACAGGGGGCATACGAGCAGTACTTC. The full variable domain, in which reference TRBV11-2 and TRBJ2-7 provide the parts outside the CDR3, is EAGVAQSPRYKIIEKRQSVAFWCNPISGHATLYWYQQILGQGPKLLIQFQNNGVVDDSQLPKDRFSAERLKGVDSTLKIQPAKLEDSAVYLCASSYGQGAYEQYFGPGTRLTVT.

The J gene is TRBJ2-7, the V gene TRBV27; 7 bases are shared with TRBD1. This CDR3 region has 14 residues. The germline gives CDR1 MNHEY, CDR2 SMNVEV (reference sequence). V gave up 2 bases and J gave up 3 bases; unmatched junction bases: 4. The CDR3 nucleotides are TGTGCCAGCAGTTTAGAGGGGGCGAACTACGAGCAGTACTTC. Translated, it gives CASSLEGANYEQYF.

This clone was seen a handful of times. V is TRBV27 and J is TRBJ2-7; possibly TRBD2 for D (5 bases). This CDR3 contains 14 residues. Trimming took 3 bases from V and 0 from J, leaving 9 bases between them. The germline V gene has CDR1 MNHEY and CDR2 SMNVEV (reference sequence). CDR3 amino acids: CASSLDGSSYEQYF. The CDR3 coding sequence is TGTGCCAGCAGTTTGGATGGGAGCTCCTACGAGCAGTACTTC.